This TCR beta chain appears in the sequencing data of a study of T cell repertoires in cytomegalovirus infection. Across the study: Both a matching HLA type and CMV infection were indicated by public TCR beta signatures.

TCRdb analysed the reads with MiXCR anew, one entry per CDR3 protein. The data contain fewer than 200,000 distinct CDR3 sequences, roughly a fifth of them singletons. Findings and limits, study-wide: The study identified carriers of CMV plus the relevant HLA from cumulative public TCR beta family frequency. CMV-specific TCR beta clonotypes restricted by HLA-C were the ones dominating the ex vivo response.

On this clonotype: Its target is not known.

CDR3 length: 13 amino acids. The ends were cut back, 6 bases at V and 2 bases at J, with 10 bases in the middle. The origin of this receptor is a human donor in good health (CMV status not recorded). Some clones in this sample may be carry-over from other donors' samples. V usage is TRBV12-3 or TRBV12-4 and J usage is TRBJ1-1; unclear D gene. The material sequenced was PBMCs. Written as DNA, the CDR3 is TGTGCCAGCAGCCTTAGGACCAACACTGAAGCTTTCTTT. Its protein is CASSLRTNTEAFF.